The TCR beta chain under discussion was sequenced for a study of blood T cell repertoires in COVID-19 (TCRdb year 2020). General notes on the study: The collaborator samples originated in the United States, Italy and Spain and spanned the acute and convalescent phases of COVID-19. Where available, HLA class I and class II types were taken from metadata supplied by the sample provider and were not determined by assay-based typing. The samples were drawn from the first 160 participants of the ongoing ImmuneRACE study and from 1,254 subjects provided by 6 global collaborators. A de-identified subject ID, COVID-19 status, age in years and sex were almost always included in the sample metadata. The repertoires were released in a freely available public database intended as a resource for research on the immune response to SARS-CoV-2. The material from the prospective study consisted of cDNA or gDNA derived from T cells, B-cell-depleted T cells, or PBMCs. Subjects who had been exposed to COVID-19, were actively infected with it, or had recovered from it provided the deeply sampled blood TCRbeta repertoires that made up the dataset. The research as a whole found: Clinical and demographic metadata were provided uncurated, with the amount varying by source and participant.

In the prospective study, participants were roughly 18 to 90 years old, resided in 25 or so geographic areas of the United States, and were enrolled through a virtual design. In the prospective study, cohorts were assigned on the basis of participant-reported clinical history obtained from a screening survey and a study questionnaire. In the prospective study, mobile phlebotomists collected whole blood, serum and a nasopharyngeal or oropharyngeal swab from each participant. Additional blood draws and questionnaires over an approximately two-month period could optionally be provided by prospective study participants. Prospective study blood samples were shipped either frozen or at room temperature before DNA extraction. Worth noting for this clone: The antigen it binds to is not known. Per-base qualities were not stored, and no clone one base away is much larger.

TCRbeta CDR3 regions were amplified from genomic DNA by means of the immunoSEQ Assay, a bias-controlled multiplex PCR. The study's own analysis went as follows. Within the assay, amplification of reference gene primers was used to estimate how many nucleated cells each sample contained. Sequence reads were collapsed and filtered to measure the absolute abundance of every unique TCRbeta CDR3 rearrangement. For each sample, productive Simpson clonality was calculated as the square root of Simpson's diversity index across productive rearrangements. The table was pulled from immuneACCESS by TCRdb, which kept in-frame rearrangements only. Such tables lose some clones; where checked, under half of the loss comes from unresolved V genes, and the rest has no known cause. Clone size and the V and J calls come from that table; the DNA yielded D and trimming. The sample profile shows some 250,000 clones; about 90% of them were found once. The ten largest clones add up to more than 1% of the sample.

The source of this sequence is a human donor in a cohort exposed to, infected with or recovered from COVID-19 (not recorded which). The donor label of this sample is uncertain. Sequencing input: PBMCs or T cells enriched from blood (not recorded which).

The base sequence is TGCAGCAGGAGGACAGATAATGAAAAACTGTTTTTT. Its protein product is CSRRTDNEKLFF. The rearrangement joined TRBV29-1 to TRBJ1-4; TRBD1 might be the D gene, on 6 matching bases. There are 12 amino acids in the CDR3, from cysteine to phenylalanine inclusive. Of all the DNA, just the CDR3 is kept, 36 bases in frame from base 1. Trimming removed 8 bases from V and 4 bases from J, leaving 11 bases between the germline ends. CDR1 and CDR2 were assigned from the germline V gene as SQVTM and ANQGSEA.